This passage covers 9 T cell receptor beta chains from one sample sequenced in a study of blood T cell repertoires in COVID-19. Only in-frame clones appear in the TCRdb table, and some are missing; sequencing was by immunoSEQ multiplex PCR. The table lists tens of thousands of clones, 70% to 85% of them singletons. Input material: peripheral blood. The source of these receptors is a woman in her 70s with acute or convalescent COVID-19.

CDR3 DNA sequence: TGTGCCAGCAGCTTCGGGCGGGCCAATGAGCAGTTCTTC. Amino acids: CASSFGRANEQFF. V usage is TRBV7-2 and J usage is TRBJ2-1, with a weak D call TRBD2 (5 bases). The length of the CDR3 is 13 residues. Germline V gene lookup returns CDR1 SGHTA and CDR2 FQGNSA. Trimming left V 3 bases short and J 6 bases short, with 9 bases between.

The chain joins TRBV6-1 to TRBJ1-2; D ambiguous. Trimming left V 3 bases short and J 3 bases short, with 11 bases between. Germline CDR1 is MNHNS and CDR2 is SASEGT. The CDR3 has 14 residues. CDR3 loop: CASSESFADYGYTF. CDR3 DNA sequence: TGTGCCAGCAGTGAGTCCTTTGCGGACTATGGCTACACCTTC.

The chain has TRBV29-1 and TRBJ2-7; tentative D call: TRBD1 (6 bases). V was trimmed by 2 bases and J by 5 bases, leaving 7 bases between them. Per the germline V gene, CDR1 is SQVTM and CDR2 is ANQGSEA. The CDR3 sequence is 11 residues long. CDR3 nucleotides: TGCAGCGTTGAATACAGGGACGAGCAGTACTTC. Translated: CSVEYRDEQYF.

The chain links TRBV13 to TRBJ2-7; possibly TRBD2 for D (6 bases). The CDR3 loop spans 14 amino acids. Germline V gene lookup returns CDR1 PRHDT and CDR2 FYEKMQ (reference sequence). V was pared by 1 base and J by 1 base, with 8 bases between. The CDR3, as DNA: TGTGCCAGCAGCTTAGCGGGAGCTTCCTACGAGCAGTACTTC. Translation: CASSLAGASYEQYF.

In its sample, this clone was seen once. The CDR3 DNA reads TGTGCCAGCAGAACCACAGGGATAGTCACTGAAGCTTTCTTT. It codes for CASRTTGIVTEAFF. This chain connects TRBV2 to TRBJ1-1, with a tentative D call TRBD1 (6 bases). With 6 bases removed from V and 4 bases from J, the gap between germline ends came to 15 bases. This CDR3 contains 14 residues. Germline V CDR1 and CDR2: SNHLY, FYNNEI.

The J gene is TRBJ2-1, the V gene TRBV19; 10 bases agree with TRBD1. The CDR3 is 15 residues long. V lost 7 bases, J lost 4 bases, and 7 bases stayed unmatched. Germline-derived CDR1 and CDR2 are LNHDA and SQIVND (reference sequence). Here the CDR3 reads CASTRQGALYNEQFF. The CDR3 region has the DNA TGTGCCAGTACCCGACAGGGGGCATTGTACAATGAGCAGTTCTTC.

CDR3 amino acids: CASSPGGQVGQPQHF. DNA of the CDR3: TGTGCCAGCTCCCCAGGGGGCCAGGTCGGTCAGCCCCAGCATTTT. This sequence joins TRBV18 and TRBJ1-5; 8 bases match TRBD1. The CDR3 consists of 15 residues. Germline CDR1 KGHSH, CDR2 LQKENI. After removal of 6 bases from V and 6 bases from J, the junction contained 10 bases not matched to a gene.

The V call is TRBV19, the J call TRBJ1-1; TRBD1 matches at 7 bases. The CDR3 contains 15 residues. The germline V gene has CDR1 LNHDA and CDR2 SQIVND (reference sequence). V lost 5 bases and J lost 1; bases outside the gene matches: 7. CDR3 sequence (DNA): TGTGCCAGTAGTTTACAGGGGCACAGGAACACTGAAGCTTTCTTT. Translation: CASSLQGHRNTEAFF.

J is TRBJ2-7 and V is TRBV19; D is uncertain. This CDR3 spans 15 amino acids. V was pared by 1 base and J by 0 bases, with 10 bases between. The germline CDR1 and CDR2 sequences are LNHDA and SQIVND (reference sequence). The CDR3 is CASSIARQSSYEQYF. The CDR3 nucleotides are TGTGCCAGTAGTATAGCTCGACAAAGCTCCTACGAGCAGTACTTC.